This section outlines one TCR beta chain sequence together with its context. No antigen is known for it. The data are from a study of cytomegalovirus exposure and HLA in healthy donors. TCRdb's copy holds only in-frame clones and misses some; the assay was immunoSEQ multiplex PCR. The table has fewer than 200,000 clones, 85% to 90% seen once. Regarding the study as a whole: Per published reports, the classifier diagnosed cytomegalovirus status with high specificity and sensitivity. Cytomegalovirus association was assigned to under 200 TCR beta chains.

V dropped 2 bases and J dropped 5; count of bases not matched to a gene: 7. This CDR3 contains 15 residues. CDR1 and CDR2 from the germline V gene are MDHEN and SYDVKM. The sequencing input was PBMCs. The rearrangement uses TRBV28 and TRBJ2-7; 9 bases match TRBD1. This clonotype originated in a woman between 18 and 29 years old in good health and CMV-seropositive. CDR3 sequence reads: CASSLPGTGMNEQYF. Written as DNA, the CDR3 is TGTGCCAGCAGTTTACCCGGGACAGGGATGAACGAGCAGTACTTC.